The sequence of this T cell receptor beta chain was determined in a study of blood T cell repertoires in COVID-19. Study summary: The cDNA or gDNA used as material had been derived from T cells, B-cell-depleted T cells, or PBMCs.

Repertoires were generated with immunoSEQ multiplex PCR, while TCRdb's copy carries only in-frame clones and drops some. The data contain 200,000 to 250,000 clones, roughly 80% of them singletons. This CDR3 has 14 amino acids. V lost 0 bases to trimming and J lost 0 bases, with 6 bases between them. Per germline, CDR1 SGHDN and CDR2 FVKESK. Material for sequencing was peripheral blood. The TCR comes from a woman aged 80 or over with COVID-19, enrolled during active disease. The rearrangement joins TRBV14 to TRBJ2-7, with D unresolved. The CDR3 spells CASSQEVSSYEQYF. The CDR3 DNA is TGTGCCAGCAGCCAAGAGGTGAGCTCCTACGAGCAGTACTTC.